The rows below give T cell receptor beta chains drawn from one sample of a study of chemoradiotherapy in HPV16-positive cancers. Some clones are missing from TCRdb's copy, which holds only in-frame ones; the method was immunoSEQ multiplex PCR. In the table there are over 8,000 clones, 65% to 70% of which are singletons. The material was obtained from a patient who underwent chemoradiotherapy. The receptors here all came from a human donor with HPV-associated anogenital cancer. Both conserved end residues are part of each CDR3. D genes are given only for firm matches. Not all rows give a size; the values are once, few, many and, for expanded clones, a class.

v_call,clone_size,j_call,d_call,cdr3_aa,cdr3_nt
TRBV6-1,-,TRBJ1-3,-,CASLSSGNTIYF,TGTGCCAGTTTAAGCTCTGGAAACACCATATATTTT
TRBV6-6,few,TRBJ2-2,TRBD2,CASKTSGYGGELFF,TGTGCCAGCAAGACTAGCGGTTACGGCGGGGAGCTGTTTTTT
TRBV27,few,TRBJ1-5,TRBD1,CASSLQGLSNQPQHF,TGTGCCAGCAGTCTACAGGGGCTTAGCAATCAGCCCCAGCATTTT
TRBV19,-,TRBJ1-2,-,CASSIGTYYGYTF,TGTGCCAGTAGTATCGGGACTTACTATGGCTACACCTTC
TRBV4-1,-,TRBJ1-4,-,CASSPRAVRGPGTNEKLFF,TGCGCCAGCAGCCCGAGGGCGGTCCGAGGCCCGGGAACTAATGAAAAACTGTTTTTT
TRBV19,-,TRBJ1-1,-,CASSIVKTVYTEAFF,TGTGCCAGTAGTATAGTAAAGACAGTTTACACTGAAGCTTTCTTT
TRBV30,-,TRBJ1-2,-,CAWSTTVLNYGYTF,TGTGCCTGGAGTACGACCGTCCTTAACTATGGCTACACCTTC
TRBV11-2,few,TRBJ1-1,-,CASSLVGHAFF,TGTGCCAGCAGCTTAGTTGGGCATGCTTTCTTT
TRBV28,-,TRBJ2-7,-,CASSLQGSSYEQYF,TGTGCCAGCAGTTTGCAGGGGAGCTCCTACGAGCAGTACTTC
TRBV29-1,few,TRBJ1-1,TRBD1,CSALTRTGVTEAFF,TGCAGCGCTCTAACTAGGACAGGGGTTACTGAAGCTTTCTTT
TRBV21-1,-,TRBJ2-2,-,CASTGNTGELFF,TGTGCCAGCACGGGAAACACCGGGGAGCTGTTTTTT
TRBV5-8,-,TRBJ2-7,TRBD2,CASSPGERGRYEQYF,TGTGCCAGCAGCCCGGGGGAGCGGGGGAGATACGAGCAGTACTTC
TRBV27,-,TRBJ2-5,TRBD2,CASSIGTSGGQETQYF,TGTGCCAGCAGTATCGGGACTAGCGGGGGGCAAGAGACCCAGTACTTC